This T cell receptor (beta chain) came from a study of T cell responses to AZD1222 COVID-19 vaccine. Study-wide points: Across the whole spike, CD4 TCRs peaked at regions 160-218 and 743-854.

To note about this clone: Its antigen is unknown.

TCRdb's copy holds only in-frame clones and misses some; the assay was immunoSEQ multiplex PCR. This sample carries about 130,000 clones, just over 90% of them seen once, and the ten largest clones take 6.9%. The CDR3 length is 17 residues. Germline V gene lookup returns CDR1 LGHNA and CDR2 YNFKEQ. V trimming: 3 bases; J trimming: 2 bases; junction bases outside the gene matches: 8. The sample was peripheral blood, taken on day 0 of AZD1222 vaccination. The rearrangement joins TRBV4-2 to TRBJ1-2, with 11 bases that match TRBD1. The receptor was isolated from an adult in good health. The CDR3 region is CASSQEGQGGINYGYTF. The CDR3 nucleotides read TGTGCCAGCAGCCAGGAGGGACAGGGGGGCATCAACTATGGCTACACCTTC.